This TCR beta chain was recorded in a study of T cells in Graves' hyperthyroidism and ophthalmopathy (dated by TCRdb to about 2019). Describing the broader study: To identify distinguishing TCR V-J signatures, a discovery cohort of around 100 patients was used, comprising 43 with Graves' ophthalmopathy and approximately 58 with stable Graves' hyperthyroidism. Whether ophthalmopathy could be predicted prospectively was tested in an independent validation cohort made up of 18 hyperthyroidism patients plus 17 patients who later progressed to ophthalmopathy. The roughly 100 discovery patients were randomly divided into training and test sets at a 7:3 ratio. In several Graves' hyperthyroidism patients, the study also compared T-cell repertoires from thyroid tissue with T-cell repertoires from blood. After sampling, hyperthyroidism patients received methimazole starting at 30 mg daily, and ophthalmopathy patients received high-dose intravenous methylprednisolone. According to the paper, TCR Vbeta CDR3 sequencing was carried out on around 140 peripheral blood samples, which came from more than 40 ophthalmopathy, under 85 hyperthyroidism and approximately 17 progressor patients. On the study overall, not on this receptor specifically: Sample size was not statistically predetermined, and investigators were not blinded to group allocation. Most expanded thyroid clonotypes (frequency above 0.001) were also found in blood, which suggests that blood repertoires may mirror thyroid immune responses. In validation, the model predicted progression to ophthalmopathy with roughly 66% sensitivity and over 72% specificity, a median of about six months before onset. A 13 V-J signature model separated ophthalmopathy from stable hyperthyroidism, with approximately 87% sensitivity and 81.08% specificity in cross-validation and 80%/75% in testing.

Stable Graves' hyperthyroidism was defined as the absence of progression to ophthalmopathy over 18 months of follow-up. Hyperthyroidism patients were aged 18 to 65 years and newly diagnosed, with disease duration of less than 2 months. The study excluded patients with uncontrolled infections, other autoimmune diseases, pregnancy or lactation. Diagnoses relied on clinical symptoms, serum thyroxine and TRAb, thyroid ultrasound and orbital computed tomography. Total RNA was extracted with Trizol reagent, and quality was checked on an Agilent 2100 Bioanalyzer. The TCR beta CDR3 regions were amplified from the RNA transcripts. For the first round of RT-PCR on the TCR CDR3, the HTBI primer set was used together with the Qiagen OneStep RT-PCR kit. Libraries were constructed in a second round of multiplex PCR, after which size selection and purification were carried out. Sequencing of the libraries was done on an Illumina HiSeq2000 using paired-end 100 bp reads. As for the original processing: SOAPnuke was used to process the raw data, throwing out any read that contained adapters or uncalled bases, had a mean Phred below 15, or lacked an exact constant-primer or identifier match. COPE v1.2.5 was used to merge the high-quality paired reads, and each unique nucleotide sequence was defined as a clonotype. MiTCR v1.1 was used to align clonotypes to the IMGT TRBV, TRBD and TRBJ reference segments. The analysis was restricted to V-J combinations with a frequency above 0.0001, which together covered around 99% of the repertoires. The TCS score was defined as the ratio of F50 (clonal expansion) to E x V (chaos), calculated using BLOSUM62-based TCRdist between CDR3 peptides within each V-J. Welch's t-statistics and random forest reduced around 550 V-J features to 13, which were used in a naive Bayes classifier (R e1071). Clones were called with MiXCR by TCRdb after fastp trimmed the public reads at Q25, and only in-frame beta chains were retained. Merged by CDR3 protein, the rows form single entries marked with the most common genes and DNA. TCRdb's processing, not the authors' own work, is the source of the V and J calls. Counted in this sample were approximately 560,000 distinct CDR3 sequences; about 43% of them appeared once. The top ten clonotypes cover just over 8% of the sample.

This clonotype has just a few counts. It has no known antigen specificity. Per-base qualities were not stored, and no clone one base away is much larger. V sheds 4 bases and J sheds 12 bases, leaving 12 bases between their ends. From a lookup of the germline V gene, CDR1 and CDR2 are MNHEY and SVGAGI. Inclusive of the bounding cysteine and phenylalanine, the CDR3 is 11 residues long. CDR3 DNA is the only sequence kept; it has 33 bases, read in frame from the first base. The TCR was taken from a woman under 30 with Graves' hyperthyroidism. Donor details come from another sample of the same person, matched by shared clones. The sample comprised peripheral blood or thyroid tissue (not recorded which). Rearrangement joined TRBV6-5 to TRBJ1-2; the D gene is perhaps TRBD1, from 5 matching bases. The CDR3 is CASSSQGGHTF. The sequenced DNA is TGTGCCAGCAGTTCGCAGGGAGGGCACACCTTC.